The next 4 T cell receptor beta chains were all read from a single sample in a study of shared clonotypes between healthy human individuals. Method: immunoSEQ multiplex PCR; TCRdb's copy keeps in-frame clones and lacks some. This sample has around 1,900,000 clones, with 93% found just once. Selected positively for CCR7 and CD45RO-negative, naive CD8 cells excluded terminally differentiated effector memory CD45RA+ cells. The sequenced sample consisted of naive CD8+ T cells from PBMCs. All receptors come from a man between 18 and 29 years old in good health. Some clones in this sample may be carry-over from other donors' samples.

The chain combines TRBV4-2 with TRBJ2-7, with 10 nucleotides matching TRBD2. Germline-derived CDR1 and CDR2 are LGHNA and YNFKEQ. This CDR3 spans 15 amino acids. The V and J ends lost 0 bases and 3 bases, in that order; junction bases with no gene match: 2. The CDR3 loop is CASSQESGRDYEQYF. The CDR3 nucleotides read TGTGCCAGCAGCCAAGAGAGCGGGAGGGACTACGAGCAGTACTTC.

The V gene is TRBV27, the J gene TRBJ2-7; D possibly matches TRBD1 or TRBD2 (5 bases each). The V gene lost 4 bases and the J gene lost 6 bases, with 16 bases spanning the gap. The germline V gene has CDR1 MNHEY and CDR2 SMNVEV (reference sequence). There are 14 residues in the CDR3. In DNA, the CDR3 is TGTGCCAGCAGTTACGGGACCTCACCCTTCGAGCAGTACTTC. It yields the protein CASSYGTSPFEQYF.

CDR3 residues: CASSVEGGNNQPQHF. CDR3 coding DNA: TGTGCCAGCAGCGTAGAAGGGGGGAACAATCAGCCCCAGCATTTT. The J gene is TRBJ1-5, the V gene TRBV9, with D possibly being TRBD1 (6 bases). In germline, CDR1 is SGDLS, CDR2 YYNGEE. The ends were cut back, 0 bases at V and 3 bases at J, with 10 bases in the middle. The CDR3 consists of 15 residues.

The chain uses TRBV28 and TRBJ2-1; no definite D call. The germline V and J ends were trimmed by 6 bases and 10 bases, with 7 bases remaining between them. The CDR3 totals 10 residues. Germline CDR1 MDHEN, CDR2 SYDVKM. The CDR3 nucleotides read TGTGCCAGCAGCAGCACAGAGCAGTTCTTC. Translation gives CASSSTEQFF.